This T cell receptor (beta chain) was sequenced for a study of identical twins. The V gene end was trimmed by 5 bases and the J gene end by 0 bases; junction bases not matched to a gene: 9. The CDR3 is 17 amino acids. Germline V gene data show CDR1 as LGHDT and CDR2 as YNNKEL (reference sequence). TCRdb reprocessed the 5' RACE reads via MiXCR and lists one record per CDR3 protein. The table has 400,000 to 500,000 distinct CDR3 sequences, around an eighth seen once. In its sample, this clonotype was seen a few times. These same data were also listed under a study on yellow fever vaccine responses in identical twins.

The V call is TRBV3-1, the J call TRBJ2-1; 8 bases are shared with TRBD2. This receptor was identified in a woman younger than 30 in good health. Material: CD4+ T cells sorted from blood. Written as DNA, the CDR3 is TGTGCCAGCAGCAGCACCTTAGCGGGAAGCTCCTACAATGAGCAGTTCTTC. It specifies CASSSTLAGSSYNEQFF.